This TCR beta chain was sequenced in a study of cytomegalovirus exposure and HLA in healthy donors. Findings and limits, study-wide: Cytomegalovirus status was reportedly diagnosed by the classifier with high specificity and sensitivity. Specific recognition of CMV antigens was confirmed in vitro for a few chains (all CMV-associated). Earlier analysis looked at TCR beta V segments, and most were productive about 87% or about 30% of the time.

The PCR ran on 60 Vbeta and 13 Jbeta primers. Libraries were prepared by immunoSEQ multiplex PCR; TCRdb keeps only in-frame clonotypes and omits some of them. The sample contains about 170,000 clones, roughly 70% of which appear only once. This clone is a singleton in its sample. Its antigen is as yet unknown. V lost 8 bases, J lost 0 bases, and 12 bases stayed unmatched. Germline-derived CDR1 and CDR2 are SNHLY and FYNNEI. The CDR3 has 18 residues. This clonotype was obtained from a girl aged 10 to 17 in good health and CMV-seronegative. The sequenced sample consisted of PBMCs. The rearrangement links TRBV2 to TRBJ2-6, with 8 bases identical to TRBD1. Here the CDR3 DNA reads TGTGCCAGCCGGTTGGCCGGGACAGGATTCTCTGGGGCCAACGTCCTGACTTTC. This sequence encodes CASRLAGTGFSGANVLTF.